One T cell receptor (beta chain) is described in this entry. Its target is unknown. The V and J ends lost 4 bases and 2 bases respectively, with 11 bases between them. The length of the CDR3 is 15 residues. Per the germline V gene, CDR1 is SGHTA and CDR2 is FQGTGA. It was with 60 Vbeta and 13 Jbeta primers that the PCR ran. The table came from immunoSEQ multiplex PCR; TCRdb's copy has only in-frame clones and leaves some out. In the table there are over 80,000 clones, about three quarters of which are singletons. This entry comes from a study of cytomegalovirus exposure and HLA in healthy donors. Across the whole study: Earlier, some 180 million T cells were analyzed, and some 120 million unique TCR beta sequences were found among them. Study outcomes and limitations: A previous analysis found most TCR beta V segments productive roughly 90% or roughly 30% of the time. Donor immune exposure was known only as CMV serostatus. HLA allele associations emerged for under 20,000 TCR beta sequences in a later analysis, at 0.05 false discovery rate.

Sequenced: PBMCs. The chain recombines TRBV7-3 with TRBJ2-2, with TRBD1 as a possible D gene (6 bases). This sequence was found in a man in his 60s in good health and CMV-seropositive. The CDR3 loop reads CASSYGQLNTGELFF. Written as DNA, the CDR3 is TGTGCCAGCAGCTACGGACAGCTTAACACCGGGGAGCTGTTTTTT.